This TCR beta chain stems from a study of blood T cells in healthy people across ages. PBMCs were isolated at a quantity of at least 7 million per sample. The second PCR ran about 6 to 11 cycles with a sample-barcoded 5' primer and J-beta primers. One entry per CDR3 protein, called by TCRdb with MiXCR from the 5' RACE reads. The profile covers approximately 1.5 million distinct CDR3 sequences, with roughly two fifths appearing a single time and around 4% taken by the ten largest. The germline V gene encodes CDR1 PRHDT and CDR2 FYEKMQ (reference sequence). The length of the CDR3 is 14 residues. With 2 bases removed from V and 7 bases from J, the gap between germline ends came to 12 bases.

The gene calls are TRBV13 and TRBJ2-1; no reliable D call. The sequenced material came from blood. The origin of this receptor is a woman aged 18 to 35 in good health. The CDR3 DNA sequence: TGTGCCAGCAGCTTATCATTCATCCTTAATGAGCAGTTCTTC. Protein: CASSLSFILNEQFF.